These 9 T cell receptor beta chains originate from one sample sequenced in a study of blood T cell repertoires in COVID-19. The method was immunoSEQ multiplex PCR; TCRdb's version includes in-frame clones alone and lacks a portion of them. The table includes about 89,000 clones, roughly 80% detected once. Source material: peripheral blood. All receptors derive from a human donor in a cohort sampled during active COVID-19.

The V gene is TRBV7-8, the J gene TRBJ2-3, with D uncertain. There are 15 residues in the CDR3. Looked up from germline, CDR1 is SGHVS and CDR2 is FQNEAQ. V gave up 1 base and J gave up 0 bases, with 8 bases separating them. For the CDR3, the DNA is TGTGCCAGCAGCTTAGGTAGTTGGAGCACAGATACGCAGTATTTT. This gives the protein CASSLGSWSTDTQYF.

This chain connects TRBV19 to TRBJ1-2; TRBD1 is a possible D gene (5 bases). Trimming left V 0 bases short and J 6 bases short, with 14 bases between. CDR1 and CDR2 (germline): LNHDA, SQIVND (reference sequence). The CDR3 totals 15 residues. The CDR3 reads CASSIDGTERDGYTF. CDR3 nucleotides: TGTGCCAGTAGTATAGACGGGACCGAGCGGGATGGCTACACCTTC.

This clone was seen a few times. The CDR3 loop is CASSYGGQPQHF. The CDR3 region has the DNA TGTGCCAGCAGTTACGGGGGTCAGCCCCAGCATTTT. The chain links TRBV25-1 to TRBJ1-5, with a weak D call TRBD1 (5 bases). Germline-derived CDR1 and CDR2 are MGHDK and SYGVNS. V lost 5 bases and J lost 6, with 8 bases in between. CDR3 size: 12 residues.

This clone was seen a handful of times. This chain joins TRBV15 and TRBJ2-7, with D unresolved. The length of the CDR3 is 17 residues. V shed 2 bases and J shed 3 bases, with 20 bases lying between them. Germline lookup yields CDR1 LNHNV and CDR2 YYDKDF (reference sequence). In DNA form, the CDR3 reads TGTGCCACCAGCAGATCGTTCGGAGCAGCCGCCGTCTACGAGCAGTACTTC. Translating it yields CATSRSFGAAAVYEQYF.

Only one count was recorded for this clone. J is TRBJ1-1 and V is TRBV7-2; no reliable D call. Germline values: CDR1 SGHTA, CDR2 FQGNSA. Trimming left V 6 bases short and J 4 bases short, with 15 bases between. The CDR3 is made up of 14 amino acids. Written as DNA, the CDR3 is TGTGCCAGCAGGAGCGGACTTCACTCCACTGAAGCTTTCTTT. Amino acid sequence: CASRSGLHSTEAFF.

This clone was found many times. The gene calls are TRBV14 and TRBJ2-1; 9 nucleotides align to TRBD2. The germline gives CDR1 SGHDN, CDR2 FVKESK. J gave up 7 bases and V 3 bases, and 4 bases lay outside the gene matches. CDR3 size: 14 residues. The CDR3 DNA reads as TGTGCCAGCAGCCAGGGGACTAGCTGGAATGAGCAGTTCTTC. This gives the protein CASSQGTSWNEQFF. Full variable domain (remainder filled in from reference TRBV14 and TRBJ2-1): EAGVTQFPSHSVIEKGQTVTLRCDPISGHDNLYWYRRVMGKEIKFLLHFVKESKQDESGMPNNRFLAERTGGTYSTLKVQPAELEDSGVYFCASSQGTSWNEQFFGPGTRLTVL.

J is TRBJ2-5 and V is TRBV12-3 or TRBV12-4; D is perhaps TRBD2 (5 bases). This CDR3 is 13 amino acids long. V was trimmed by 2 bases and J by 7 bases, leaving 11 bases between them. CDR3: CASSLLRAGTQYF. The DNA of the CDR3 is TGTGCCAGCAGTTTATTGAGGGCCGGGACCCAGTACTTC.

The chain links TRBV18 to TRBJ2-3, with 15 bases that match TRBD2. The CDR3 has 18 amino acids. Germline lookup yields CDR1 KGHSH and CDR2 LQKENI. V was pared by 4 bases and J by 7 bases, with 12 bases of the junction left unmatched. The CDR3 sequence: CASSLGLAGGPLENTQYF. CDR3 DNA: TGTGCCAGCTCACTGGGACTAGCGGGAGGCCCGCTTGAAAATACGCAGTATTTT.

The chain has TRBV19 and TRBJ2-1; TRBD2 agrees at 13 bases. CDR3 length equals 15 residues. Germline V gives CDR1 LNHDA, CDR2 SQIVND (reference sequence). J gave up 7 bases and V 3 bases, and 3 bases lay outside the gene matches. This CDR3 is CASSIGTSGINEQFF. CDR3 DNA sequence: TGTGCCAGTAGTATCGGGACTAGCGGGATTAATGAGCAGTTCTTC.